This is a list of T cell receptor beta chains from one sample in a study of early T cells in non-severe SARS-CoV-2 infection. A single record per CDR3 protein comes from TCRdb applying MiXCR to the 5' RACE reads. The data show 100,000 or so distinct CDR3 sequences, with about an eighth seen just once and 6.2% held by the top ten. Sequenced material: whole blood. The receptors were gathered from an adult who was a healthcare worker with PCR-confirmed SARS-CoV-2 infection or an uninfected control (not recorded which). The CDR3 runs from the conserved cysteine through the conserved F or W. Size values are once, few and many counts, or a class for expanded clones, and some rows have none.

v_gene	abundance	j_gene	CDR3aa
TRBV6-2/TRBV6-3	NA	TRBJ1-1	CASSLGVRGTEAFF
TRBV7-2	few	TRBJ1-1	CASSLATPLRGPAEAFF
TRBV28	few	TRBJ2-5	CASRTQGSQYF
TRBV6-2/TRBV6-3	many	TRBJ2-1	CASSFRESSYNEQFF
TRBV7-3	many	TRBJ2-2	CASSLMPVEGARAGELFF
TRBV29-1	NA	TRBJ1-2	CSVWKDGNYGYTF
TRBV6-2/TRBV6-3	few	TRBJ2-2	CASSRTGVNTGELFF
TRBV20-1	NA	TRBJ2-3	CSVRVPDTQYF
TRBV20-1	NA	TRBJ1-4	CSATVPGREKLFF
TRBV5-1	many	TRBJ2-1	CASSFGLAGDNEQFF
TRBV7-9	NA	TRBJ2-5	CASSLRTDQETQYF
TRBV6-2/TRBV6-3	few	TRBJ2-7	CASSPPGLVTYEQYF
TRBV10-3	many	TRBJ2-1	CAISESVRGVRHEQFF
TRBV29-1	many	TRBJ1-2	CSATGTYGYTF
TRBV18	many	TRBJ1-6	CASSPGNSPLHF
TRBV12-3/TRBV12-4	many	TRBJ2-1	CASSSGVTGQFF
TRBV29-1	NA	TRBJ2-7	CSVRTSGYEQYF
TRBV6-2/TRBV6-3	few	TRBJ2-7	CASTRTSGTYEQYF
TRBV2	many	TRBJ2-1	CASGLNYNEQFF
TRBV20-1	many	TRBJ1-2	CSAHQGNHYGYTF